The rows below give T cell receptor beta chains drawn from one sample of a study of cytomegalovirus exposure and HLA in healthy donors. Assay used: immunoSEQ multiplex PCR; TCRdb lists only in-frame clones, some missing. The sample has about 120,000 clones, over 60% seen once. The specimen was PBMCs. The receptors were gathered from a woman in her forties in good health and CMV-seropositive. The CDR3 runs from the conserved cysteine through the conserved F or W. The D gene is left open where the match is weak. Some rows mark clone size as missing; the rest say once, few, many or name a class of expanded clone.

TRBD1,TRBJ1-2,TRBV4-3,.,CASSQEGDRDGYTF,TGCGCCAGCAGCCAAGAAGGGGACAGGGATGGCTACACCTTC
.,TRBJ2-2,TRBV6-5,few,CASSYSSPDTGELFF,TGTGCCAGCAGTTACTCGTCACCGGACACCGGGGAGCTGTTTTTT
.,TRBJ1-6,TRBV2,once,CASSEERGYNSPLHF,TGTGCCAGCAGTGAAGAAAGGGGCTATAATTCACCCCTCCACTTT
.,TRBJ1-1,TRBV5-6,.,CASSQQMMNTEAFF,TGTGCCAGCAGCCAACAGATGATGAACACTGAAGCTTTCTTT
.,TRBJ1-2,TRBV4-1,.,CASSQESPPGVYGYTF,TGCGCCAGCAGCCAAGAAAGCCCACCGGGTGTCTATGGCTACACCTTC
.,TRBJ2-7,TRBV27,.,CASGPWGPDEQYF,TGTGCCAGCGGGCCATGGGGGCCCGACGAGCAGTACTTC
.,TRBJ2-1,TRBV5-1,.,CASSAGALFDEQFF,TGCGCCAGCAGCGCGGGGGCTCTATTCGATGAGCAGTTCTTC
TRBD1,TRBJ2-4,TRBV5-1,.,CASSAGTELAKNIQYF,TGCGCCAGCAGCGCCGGGACAGAACTAGCCAAAAACATTCAGTACTTC
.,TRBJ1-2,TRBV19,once,CASRDGGSNYGYTF,TGTGCCAGTCGAGACGGGGGTTCTAACTATGGCTACACCTTC
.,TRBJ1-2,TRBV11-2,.,CASSSREDSNYGYTF,TGTGCCAGCAGCTCGAGAGAGGACAGCAACTATGGCTACACCTTC
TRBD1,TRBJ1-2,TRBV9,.,CASGQGGIGRYGYTF,TGTGCCAGCGGACAGGGAGGGATTGGTAGATATGGCTACACCTTC
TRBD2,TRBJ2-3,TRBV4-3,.,CASSRSGLAGSGDTQYF,TGCGCCAGCAGCCGTTCCGGGCTAGCGGGATCAGGAGATACGCAGTATTTT
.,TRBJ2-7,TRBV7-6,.,CASSRPGQNYEQYF,TGTGCCAGCAGCCGCCCAGGACAGAACTACGAGCAGTACTTC
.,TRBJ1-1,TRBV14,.,CASSQEQGYTEAFF,TGTGCCAGCAGCCAAGAACAGGGATACACTGAAGCTTTCTTT
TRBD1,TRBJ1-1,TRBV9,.,CASSVVGQGRTEAFF,TGTGCCAGCAGCGTAGTTGGACAGGGTAGAACTGAAGCTTTCTTT
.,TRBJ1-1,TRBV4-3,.,CASSQEQTYTEAFF,TGCGCCAGCAGCCAAGAACAGACCTACACTGAAGCTTTCTTT
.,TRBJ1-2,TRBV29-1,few,CSSAGTSYGYTF,TGCAGCTCAGCCGGGACAAGCTATGGCTACACCTTC
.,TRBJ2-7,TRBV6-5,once,CASSYSEDSTYEQYF,TGTGCCAGCAGTTACTCAGAGGACTCCACCTACGAGCAGTACTTC
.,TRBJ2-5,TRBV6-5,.,CASSYGGKSGETQYF,TGTGCCAGCAGTTACGGGGGGAAGTCTGGAGAGACCCAGTACTTC
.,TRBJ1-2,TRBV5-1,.,CASSLGYRTENYGYTF,TGCGCCAGCAGCTTAGGGTATAGGACTGAGAACTATGGCTACACCTTC
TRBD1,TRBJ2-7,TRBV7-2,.,CASSLGGTASYEQYF,TGTGCCAGCAGCTTAGGAGGGACAGCCTCCTACGAGCAGTACTTC
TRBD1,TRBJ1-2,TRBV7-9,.,CASSPIGQASYGYTF,TGTGCCAGCAGCCCCATTGGACAGGCGAGCTATGGCTACACCTTC
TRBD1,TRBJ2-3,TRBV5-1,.,CASSFDRGDTDTQYF,TGCGCCAGCAGCTTCGACAGGGGCGACACAGATACGCAGTATTTT
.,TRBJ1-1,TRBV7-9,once,CASSLQGSSNTEAFF,TGTGCCAGCAGCTTACAGGGATCCTCGAACACTGAAGCTTTCTTT
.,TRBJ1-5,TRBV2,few,CASSEFELYSNQPQHF,TGTGCCAGCAGTGAATTTGAGCTTTATAGCAATCAGCCCCAGCATTTT
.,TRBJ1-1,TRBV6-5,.,CASSYSGGITEAFF,TGTGCCAGCAGTTACTCGGGGGGGATCACTGAAGCTTTCTTT
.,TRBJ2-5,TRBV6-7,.,CASSSDWRDQETQYF,TGTGCCAGCAGTTCGGACTGGCGGGATCAAGAGACCCAGTACTTC
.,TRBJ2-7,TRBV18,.,CASSPRDTYEQYF,TGTGCCAGCTCACCCCGGGACACCTACGAGCAGTACTTC
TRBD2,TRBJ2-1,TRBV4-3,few,CASSQEASGGAGYNEQFF,TGCGCCAGCAGCCAAGAGGCTAGCGGGGGGGCGGGTTACAATGAGCAGTTCTTC
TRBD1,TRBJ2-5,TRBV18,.,CASSPRQGAAETQYF,TGTGCCAGCTCACCTAGACAGGGGGCCGCAGAGACCCAGTACTTC
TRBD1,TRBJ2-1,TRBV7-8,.,CASSFPLGGLRNEQFF,TGTGCCAGCAGCTTCCCCTTAGGGGGCCTTCGGAATGAGCAGTTCTTC
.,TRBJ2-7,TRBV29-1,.,CSVEVARYEQYF,TGCAGCGTTGAAGTGGCGAGGTACGAGCAGTACTTC
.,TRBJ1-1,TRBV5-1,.,CASSLEHTEAFF,TGCGCCAGCAGCCTAGAACACACTGAAGCTTTCTTT
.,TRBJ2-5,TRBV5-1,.,CASSSVTGRETQYF,TGCGCCAGCAGCTCGGTAACAGGGCGCGAGACCCAGTACTTC
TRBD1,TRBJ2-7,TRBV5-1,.,CASSSQGNEQYF,TGCGCCAGCAGCTCACAGGGGAACGAGCAGTACTTC
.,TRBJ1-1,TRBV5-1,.,CASSLVQGMVMNTEAFF,TGCGCCAGCAGCTTGGTACAGGGAATGGTAATGAACACTGAAGCTTTCTTT
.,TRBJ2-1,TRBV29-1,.,CSAGQLLGEQFF,TGCAGCGCCGGACAGCTACTGGGTGAGCAGTTCTTC
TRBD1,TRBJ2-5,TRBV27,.,CASSGDRVRWDF,TGTGCCAGCAGTGGGGACAGGGTGCGGTGGGACTTC
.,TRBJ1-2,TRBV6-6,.,CASSYGGGLYGYTF,TGTGCCAGCAGTTACGGTGGAGGCCTCTATGGCTACACCTTC
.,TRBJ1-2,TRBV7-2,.,CASSSQGNYGYTF,TGTGCCAGCAGCTCCCAGGGTAACTATGGCTACACCTTC
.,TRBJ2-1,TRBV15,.,CATSRLGSYNEQFF,TGTGCCACCAGCAGACTCGGGAGTTACAATGAGCAGTTCTTC